The present entry profiles one T cell receptor (beta chain) with its context. Its antigen is unknown. Germline-derived CDR1 and CDR2 are SGHRS and YFSETQ. Deletions cut 5 bases from V and 3 bases from J, with 15 bases between. The CDR3 length is 15 residues. Measured with immunoSEQ multiplex PCR; TCRdb has only the in-frame clones, and not every one. The table includes some 2 million clones, less than 95% detected once. CD45RO-negative, CCR7-selected cells formed the naive CD8 fraction, which excluded terminally differentiated effector memory CD45RA+ cells. This record comes from a study of shared clonotypes between healthy human individuals. Study overall: The study used three CD4 naive, three CD4 memory, two CD8 naive and one CD8 memory plate per donor. Study results and caveats: Generation probability values for non-shared clonotypes were lower than those for clonotypes shared by all four donors. How much donors shared clonotypes was expected to be affected by sequencing depth.

The sequence derives from a young man in good health. The chain has TRBV5-1 and TRBJ1-5; perhaps TRBD1 as D (5 bases). Specimen: naive CD8+ T cells sorted from blood. DNA for the CDR3: TGCGCCAGCAGTCCCGTAGGGGCCGACAATCAGCCCCAGCATTTT. It yields the protein CASSPVGADNQPQHF.